Following are 2 T cell receptor beta chains from one sample sequenced in a study of T cells expressing NK-cell markers. After re-calling the 5' RACE reads, TCRdb lists one entry per CDR3 protein, DNA absent. Its table records fewer than 550,000 distinct CDR3 sequences. Sequenced material: blood T cells: a sorted CD56 or NKG2C T cell subset, CD4+ or CD8+ T cells, or bulk PBMC T cells (not recorded which). All receptors derive from a woman in her fifties or sixties in good health.

V gene TRBV10-1 combines with J gene TRBJ2-1. The CDR3 sequence is 14 residues long. CDR1 is WNHNN and CDR2 is SYGVQD in the germline V gene (reference sequence). The CDR3 sequence is CASSESGILGEQFF.

This chain links TRBV29-1 with TRBJ1-1; TCRdb outputs TRBD1, but without DNA this stays unchecked. CDR1 is SQVTM, CDR2 ANQGSEA, per germline. The CDR3 is 14 amino acids. The CDR3 spells CSVAETGGGTEAFF. Full variable domain (rest looked up from reference TRBV29-1 and TRBJ1-1): SAVISQKPSRDICQRGTSLTIQCQVDSQVTMMFWYRQQPGQSLTLIATANQGSEATYESGFVIDKFPISRPNLTFSTLTVSNMSPEDSSIYLCSVAETGGGTEAFFGQGTRLTVV.